One T cell receptor (beta chain) is described in this entry. The CDR3 length is 16 residues. Unmatched junction bases numbered 9, after V lost 0 bases and J lost 5 bases. CDR1 is SGDLS and CDR2 is YYNGEE in the germline V gene. The data are from a study of T-cell memory formation after mild COVID-19. Overall study: Largely, TCR clusters stayed within a single donor.

TCRdb called the 5' RACE reads again in MiXCR, with one record for every CDR3 protein. The data show 270,000 or so distinct CDR3 sequences, roughly 18% seen once. The source is a man in his late teens or twenties who had mild COVID-19 (a few samples of this study predate the infection). Cell type and time point are not known. The sequenced sample consisted of PBMCs or a T cell subset sorted from them (not recorded which). V usage is TRBV9 and J usage is TRBJ2-5, with TRBD2 matching 8 bases. The CDR3 spells CASSVVSGGVWETQYF. The CDR3 DNA reads TGTGCCAGCAGCGTAGTTTCGGGGGGGGTCTGGGAGACCCAGTACTTC.